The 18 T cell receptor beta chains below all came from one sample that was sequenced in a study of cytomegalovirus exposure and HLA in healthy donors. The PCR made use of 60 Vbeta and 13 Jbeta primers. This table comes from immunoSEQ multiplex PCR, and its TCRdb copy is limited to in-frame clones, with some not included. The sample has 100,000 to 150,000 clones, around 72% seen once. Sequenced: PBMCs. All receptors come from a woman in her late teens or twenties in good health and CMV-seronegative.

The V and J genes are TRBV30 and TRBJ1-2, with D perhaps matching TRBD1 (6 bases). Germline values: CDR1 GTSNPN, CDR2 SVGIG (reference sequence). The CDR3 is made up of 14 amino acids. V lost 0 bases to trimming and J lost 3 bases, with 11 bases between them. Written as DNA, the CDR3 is TGTGCCTGGAGTGTACGGAACAGGGACTATGGCTACACCTTC. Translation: CAWSVRNRDYGYTF.

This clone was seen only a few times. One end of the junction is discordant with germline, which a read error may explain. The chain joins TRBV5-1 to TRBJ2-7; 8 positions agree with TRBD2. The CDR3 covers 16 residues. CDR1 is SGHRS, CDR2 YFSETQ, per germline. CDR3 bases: TGCGCCAGCAGTTTGGGTTGGACTAGCTCCTCCTACGAGCAGTACTTC. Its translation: CASSLGWTSSSYEQYF. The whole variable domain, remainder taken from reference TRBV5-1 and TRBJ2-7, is KAGVTQTPRYLIKTRGQQVTLSCSPISGHRSVSWYQQTPGQGLQFLFEYFSETQRNKGNFPGRFSGRQFSNSRSEMNVSTLELGDSALYLCASSLGWTSSSYEQYFGPGTRLTVT.

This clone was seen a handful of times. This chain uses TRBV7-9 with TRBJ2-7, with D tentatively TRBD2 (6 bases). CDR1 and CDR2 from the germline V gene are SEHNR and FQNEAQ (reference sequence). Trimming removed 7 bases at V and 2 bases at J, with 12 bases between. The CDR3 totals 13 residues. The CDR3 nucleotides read TGTGCCAGCACCGACCGGACTACCTACGAGCAGTACTTC. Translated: CASTDRTTYEQYF.

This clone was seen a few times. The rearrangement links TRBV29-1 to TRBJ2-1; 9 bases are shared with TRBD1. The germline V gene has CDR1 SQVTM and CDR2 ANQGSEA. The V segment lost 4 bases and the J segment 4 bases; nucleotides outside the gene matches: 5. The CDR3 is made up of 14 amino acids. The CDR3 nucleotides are TGCAGCGTTGTCGGGACAGGGACGTACAATGAGCAGTTCTTC. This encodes CSVVGTGTYNEQFF.

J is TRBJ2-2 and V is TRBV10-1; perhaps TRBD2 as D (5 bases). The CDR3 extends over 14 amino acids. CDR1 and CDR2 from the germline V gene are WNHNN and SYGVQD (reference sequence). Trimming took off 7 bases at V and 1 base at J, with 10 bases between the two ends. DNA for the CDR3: TGCGCCAGCACCATGGGAGTGAACACCGGGGAGCTGTTTTTT. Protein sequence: CASTMGVNTGELFF.

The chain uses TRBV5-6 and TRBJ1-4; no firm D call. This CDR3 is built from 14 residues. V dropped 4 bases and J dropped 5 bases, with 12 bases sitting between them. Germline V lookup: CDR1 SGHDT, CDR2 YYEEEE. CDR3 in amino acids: CASSRASKNEKLFF. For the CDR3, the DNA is TGTGCCAGCAGCCGAGCCTCCAAGAATGAAAAACTGTTTTTT.

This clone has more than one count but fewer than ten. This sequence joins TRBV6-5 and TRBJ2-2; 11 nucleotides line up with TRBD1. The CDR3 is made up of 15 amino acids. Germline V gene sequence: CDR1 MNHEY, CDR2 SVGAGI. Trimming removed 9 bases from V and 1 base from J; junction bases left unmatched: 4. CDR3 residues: CASRTGGENTGELFF. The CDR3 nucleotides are TGTGCCAGTCGGACAGGGGGCGAGAACACCGGGGAGCTGTTTTTT.

The CDR3 protein is CASSGMTVGETQYF. CDR3 coding DNA: TGTGCCAGCAGTGGGATGACAGTGGGGGAGACCCAGTACTTC. This rearrangement joins TRBV6-1 to TRBJ2-5; TRBD1 is a possible D gene (5 bases). Trimming cost V 4 bases and J 5 bases, with 14 bases left between them. The CDR3 has 14 amino acids. Per germline, CDR1 MNHNS and CDR2 SASEGT.

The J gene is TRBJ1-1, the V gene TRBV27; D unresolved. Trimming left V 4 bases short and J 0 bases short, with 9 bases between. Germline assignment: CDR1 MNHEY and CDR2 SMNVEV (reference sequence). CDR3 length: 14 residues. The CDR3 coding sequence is TGTGCCAGCAGTTACAACAGTCTGAACACTGAAGCTTTCTTT. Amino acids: CASSYNSLNTEAFF.

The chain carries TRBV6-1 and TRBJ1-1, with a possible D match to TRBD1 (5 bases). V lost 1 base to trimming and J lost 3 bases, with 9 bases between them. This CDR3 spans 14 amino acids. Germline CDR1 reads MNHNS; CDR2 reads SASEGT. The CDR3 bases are TGTGCCAGCAGTGAAGGAGGGGAGGACACTGAAGCTTTCTTT. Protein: CASSEGGEDTEAFF.

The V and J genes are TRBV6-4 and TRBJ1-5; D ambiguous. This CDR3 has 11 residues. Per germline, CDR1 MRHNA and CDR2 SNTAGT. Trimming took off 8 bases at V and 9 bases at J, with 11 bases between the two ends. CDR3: CASPSPRPQHF. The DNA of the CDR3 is TGTGCCAGCCCCTCCCCGAGGCCCCAGCATTTT.

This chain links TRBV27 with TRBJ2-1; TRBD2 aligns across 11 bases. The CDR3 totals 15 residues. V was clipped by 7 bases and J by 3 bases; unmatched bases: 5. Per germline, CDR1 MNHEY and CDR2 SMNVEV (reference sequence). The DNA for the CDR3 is TGTGCCAGCACTCACGGGACTAGCGGCTACAATGAGCAGTTCTTC. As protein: CASTHGTSGYNEQFF.

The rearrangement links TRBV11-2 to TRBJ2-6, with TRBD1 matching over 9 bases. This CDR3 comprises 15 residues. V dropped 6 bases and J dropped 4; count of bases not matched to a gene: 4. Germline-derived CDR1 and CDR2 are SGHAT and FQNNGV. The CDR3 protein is CASRRTGDGANVLTF. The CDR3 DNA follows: TGTGCCAGCAGGAGGACAGGGGACGGGGCCAACGTCCTGACTTTC.

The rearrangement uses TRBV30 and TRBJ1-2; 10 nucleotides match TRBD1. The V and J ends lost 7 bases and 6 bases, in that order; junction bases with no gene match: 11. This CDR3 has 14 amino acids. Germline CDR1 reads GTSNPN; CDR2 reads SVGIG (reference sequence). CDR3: CALAMDRGNDGYTF. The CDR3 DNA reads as TGTGCCTTGGCGATGGACAGGGGGAACGATGGCTACACCTTC.

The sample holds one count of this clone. CDR3 bases: TGTGCCAGCAGAGGGGACATAGGAAACACCATATATTTT. It translates to CASRGDIGNTIYF. V usage is TRBV5-4 and J usage is TRBJ1-3, with a possible D match to TRBD1 (6 bases). Per germline, CDR1 SGHNT and CDR2 YYREEE (reference sequence). Trimming pared 5 bases from V and 4 bases from J, leaving 10 bases between. The CDR3 totals 13 residues.

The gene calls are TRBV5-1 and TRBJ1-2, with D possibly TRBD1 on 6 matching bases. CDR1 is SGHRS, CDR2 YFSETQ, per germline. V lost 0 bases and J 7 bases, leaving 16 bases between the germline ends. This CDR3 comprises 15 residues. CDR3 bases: TGCGCCAGCAGCTTGGTGGGGGGGGCACTGCGTGGCTACACCTTC. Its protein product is CASSLVGGALRGYTF.

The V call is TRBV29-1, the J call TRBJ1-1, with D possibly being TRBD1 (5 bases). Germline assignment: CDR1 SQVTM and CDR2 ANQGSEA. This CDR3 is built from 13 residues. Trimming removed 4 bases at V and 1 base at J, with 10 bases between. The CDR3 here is CSVATERNTEAFF. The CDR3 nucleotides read TGCAGCGTTGCGACAGAGAGGAACACTGAAGCTTTCTTT. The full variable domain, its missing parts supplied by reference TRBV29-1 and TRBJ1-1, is SAVISQKPSRDICQRGTSLTIQCQVDSQVTMMFWYRQQPGQSLTLIATANQGSEATYESGFVIDKFPISRPNLTFSTLTVSNMSPEDSSIYLCSVATERNTEAFFGQGTRLTVV.

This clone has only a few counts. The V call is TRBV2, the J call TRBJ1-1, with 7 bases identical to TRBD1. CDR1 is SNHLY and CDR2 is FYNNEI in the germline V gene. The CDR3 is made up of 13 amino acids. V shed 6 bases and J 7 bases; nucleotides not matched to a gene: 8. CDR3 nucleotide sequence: TGTGCCAGCAGCCCCAGGGGGACACTTGAAGCTTTCTTT. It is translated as CASSPRGTLEAFF. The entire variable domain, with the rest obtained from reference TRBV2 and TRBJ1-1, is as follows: EPEVTQTPSHQVTQMGQEVILRCVPISNHLYFYWYRQILGQKVEFLVSFYNNEISEKSEIFDDQFSVERPDGSNFTLKIRSTKLEDSAMYFCASSPRGTLEAFFGQGTRLTVV.